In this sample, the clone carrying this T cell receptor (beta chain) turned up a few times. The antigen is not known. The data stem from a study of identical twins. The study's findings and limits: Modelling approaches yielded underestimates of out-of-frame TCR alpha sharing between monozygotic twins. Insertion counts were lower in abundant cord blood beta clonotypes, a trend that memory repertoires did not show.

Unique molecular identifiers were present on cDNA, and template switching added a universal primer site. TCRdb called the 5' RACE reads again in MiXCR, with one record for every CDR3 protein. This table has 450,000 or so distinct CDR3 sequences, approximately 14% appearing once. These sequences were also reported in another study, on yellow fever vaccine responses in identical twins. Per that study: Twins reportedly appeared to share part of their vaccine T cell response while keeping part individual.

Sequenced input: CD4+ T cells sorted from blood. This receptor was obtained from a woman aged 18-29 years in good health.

CDR3 loop: CASTPGDSAETQYF. CDR3 coding DNA: TGCGCCAGCACCCCCGGGGACAGCGCAGAGACCCAGTACTTC. J is TRBJ2-5 and V is TRBV5-1; TRBD1 matches at 7 bases. CDR3 length: 14 amino acids. Germline V gene sequence: CDR1 SGHRS, CDR2 YFSETQ. V gave up 6 bases and J gave up 4 bases; unmatched junction bases: 9.